This T cell receptor beta chain was captured by sequencing in a study of blood T cell repertoires in COVID-19. As for the study in general: The United States, Italy and Spain provided the acute and convalescent COVID-19 samples. The analysed material was cDNA or gDNA that came from T cells, B-cell-depleted T cells, or PBMCs.

Germline CDR1 reads SGHDT; CDR2 reads YYEEEE. CDR3 length: 16 amino acids. V lost 5 bases and J lost 2; bases outside the gene matches: 9. Original processing notes: Estimation of nucleated cell counts relied on the amplification of reference gene primers. Produced via immunoSEQ multiplex PCR; TCRdb's table is partial and in-frame only. V and J calls and clone size are those listed in that table; D and trimming were worked out from the DNA. This sample has 100,000 or so clones, with around 86% found just once. V gene TRBV5-6 combines with J gene TRBJ2-1; 8 bases are a match to TRBD2. What was sequenced was peripheral blood. The receptor's source is a man aged 50-59 years with active or convalescent COVID-19. The CDR3 here is CASRAAGGGTYNEQFF. CDR3 nucleotides: TGTGCCAGCAGAGCTGCTGGCGGGGGGACCTACAATGAGCAGTTCTTC.